The 30 T cell receptor beta chains below come from one sample, sequenced in a study of T cells after yellow fever vaccination. TCRdb re-called the 5' RACE reads through MiXCR, storing one row per CDR3 protein. The table records roughly 170,000 distinct CDR3 sequences, roughly 6.2% of them present only once. This sample comprised CD4+ T cells sorted from PBMCs, obtained on the day of the first yellow fever vaccination. The receptors here all came from a man aged 18 to 30 who received the YFV17D yellow fever vaccine.

The genes are TRBV6-1 and TRBJ2-2; either TRBD1 or TRBD2 may supply D (6 bases each). This CDR3 spans 16 amino acids. CDR1 MNHNS and CDR2 SASEGT come from the germline V gene. V lost 6 bases and J lost 3, with 17 bases in between. The CDR3 sequence is CASSPWGARDTGELFF. CDR3 nucleotides: TGTGCCAGCAGCCCGTGGGGGGCGCGGGACACCGGGGAGCTGTTTTTT.

Many counts were recorded for this clonotype. V and J are TRBV4-3 and TRBJ2-2; D possibly corresponds to TRBD1 (7 bases). Germline CDR1 LGHNA, CDR2 YSLEER. V was cut by 6 bases and J by 1 base, with 12 bases left in between. The CDR3 runs to 15 residues. CDR3 DNA: TGCGCCAGCAGTCCGGGGGACAGGAACACCGGGGAGCTGTTTTTT. Protein: CASSPGDRNTGELFF.

This clonotype was seen a handful of times. The chain has TRBV5-4 and TRBJ1-2; possible D gene TRBD1, 5 bases. This CDR3 comprises 15 residues. The V end lost 3 bases, the J end lost 6 bases, and 18 bases lay between the germline ends. Germline V CDR1 and CDR2: SGHNT, YYREEE (reference sequence). The CDR3 loop reads CASSSPGLKTDGYTF. The CDR3 DNA reads TGTGCCAGCAGCTCGCCGGGACTTAAAACGGATGGCTACACCTTC.

Many counts were recorded for this clonotype. The chain employs TRBV2 and TRBJ1-5, with D tentatively TRBD1 (6 bases). This CDR3 is built from 15 residues. The germline V gene has CDR1 SNHLY and CDR2 FYNNEI. Trimming removed 4 bases from V and 7 bases from J, with 17 bases in between. Written as DNA, the CDR3 is TGTGCCAGCAGTGGGGGGGCAGGGTCGGGACAGCCCCAGCATTTT. This gives the protein CASSGGAGSGQPQHF.

This clonotype has more than one count but fewer than ten. The genes are TRBV12-3 or TRBV12-4 and TRBJ2-5; TRBD2 agrees at 9 bases. The CDR3 totals 16 residues. With V trimmed by 7 bases and J by 1 base, 10 bases remained unmatched. CDR3 in amino acids: CASTSRVSGGQETQYF. In nucleotides, the CDR3 is TGTGCCAGCACCTCTCGTGTTAGCGGGGGCCAAGAGACCCAGTACTTC.

This clonotype was counted at least ten times. V is TRBV5-1 and J is TRBJ2-5; D not resolved. Germline V CDR1 and CDR2: SGHRS, YFSETQ. The CDR3 sequence is 12 residues long. The ends were cut back, 2 bases at V and 2 bases at J, with 4 bases in the middle. CDR3 sequence reads: CASSLTQETQYF. The CDR3 DNA follows: TGCGCCAGCAGCTTAACACAAGAGACCCAGTACTTC. The variable domain in full, completed from reference TRBV5-1 and TRBJ2-5, reads KAGVTQTPRYLIKTRGQQVTLSCSPISGHRSVSWYQQTPGQGLQFLFEYFSETQRNKGNFPGRFSGRQFSNSRSEMNVSTLELGDSALYLCASSLTQETQYFGPGTRLLVL.

This clonotype was seen only a few times. The chain couples TRBV6-1 to TRBJ1-6; a weak D match, TRBD1 (5 bases). The CDR3 sequence is 16 residues long. Germline V gene lookup returns CDR1 MNHNS and CDR2 SASEGT. The V gene lost 6 bases and the J gene lost 3 bases, with 15 bases spanning the gap. The CDR3 DNA reads as TGTGCCAGCAGATCGACCCAGGGATACTATAATTCACCCCTCCACTTT. Residues: CASRSTQGYYNSPLHF.

The rearrangement links TRBV14 to TRBJ2-3; D possibly corresponds to TRBD2 (5 bases). There are 16 residues in the CDR3. V was clipped by 0 bases and J by 6 bases, with 16 bases between them. Looked up from germline, CDR1 is SGHDN and CDR2 is FVKESK. CDR3 coding DNA: TGTGCCAGCAGCCAAGATCTTCTTGGAGGTGTGGATACGCAGTATTTT. Translation: CASSQDLLGGVDTQYF.

The V and J genes are TRBV5-1 and TRBJ2-1; TRBD2 might be the D (6 bases). V shed 0 bases and J shed 4 bases, with 17 bases lying between them. Germline CDR1 SGHRS, CDR2 YFSETQ. The CDR3 spans 17 residues. The CDR3 nucleotides are TGCGCCAGCAGCTTGGCCAGAAGACTAGGGCTTTACAATGAGCAGTTCTTC. Translation gives CASSLARRLGLYNEQFF. The entire variable domain, with the rest obtained from reference TRBV5-1 and TRBJ2-1, is as follows: KAGVTQTPRYLIKTRGQQVTLSCSPISGHRSVSWYQQTPGQGLQFLFEYFSETQRNKGNFPGRFSGRQFSNSRSEMNVSTLELGDSALYLCASSLARRLGLYNEQFFGPGTRLTVL.

This clonotype was counted a few times. The chain is built from TRBV5-4 and TRBJ2-3; D unresolved. V was pared by 0 bases and J by 0 bases, with 11 bases between. Germline CDR1 reads SGHNT; CDR2 reads YYREEE (reference sequence). The CDR3 sequence is 16 residues long. DNA for the CDR3: TGTGCCAGCAGCTTGGCCTTGACTTCTAGCACAGATACGCAGTATTTT. Translating it yields CASSLALTSSTDTQYF.

This chain connects TRBV6-5 to TRBJ1-1; unclear D gene. There are 11 residues in the CDR3. With 7 bases removed from V and 8 bases from J, the gap between germline ends came to 11 bases. Germline CDR1 reads MNHEY; CDR2 reads SVGAGI. The CDR3 region has the DNA TGTGCCAGCAACGAACACGGCGAAGCTTTCTTT. Translating gives CASNEHGEAFF.

This sequence joins TRBV5-6 and TRBJ1-2; no definite D call. Trimming took off 4 bases at V and 4 bases at J, with 11 bases between the two ends. CDR3 length equals 13 residues. The V gene's germline CDR1 is SGHDT and CDR2 YYEEEE. Here the CDR3 DNA reads TGTGCCAGCAGCGTACCAGAGGTCTATGGCTACACCTTC. It is translated as CASSVPEVYGYTF.

This clonotype appeared many times. The chain carries TRBV9 and TRBJ2-1; TRBD2 might be the D (6 bases). V lost 4 bases to trimming and J lost 7 bases, with 18 bases between them. CDR3 length equals 15 residues. Germline V gives CDR1 SGDLS, CDR2 YYNGEE. The CDR3 DNA reads as TGTGCCAGCAGCCCAAAGCGGGCGTGGGGGAATGAGCAGTTCTTC. This sequence encodes CASSPKRAWGNEQFF.

This clonotype was seen more than once but under ten times. The chain recombines TRBV20-1 with TRBJ2-1; the match to TRBD2 covers 7 bases. Germline assignment: CDR1 DFQATT and CDR2 SNEGSKA (reference sequence). The V gene end was trimmed by 6 bases and the J gene end by 12 bases; junction bases not matched to a gene: 14. The CDR3 loop spans 13 amino acids. This chain's CDR3 is CSATVGGGRWQFF. In DNA, the CDR3 is TGCAGTGCCACTGTCGGCGGGGGTCGGTGGCAGTTCTTC.

This clonotype was observed at least ten times. J is TRBJ2-3 and V is TRBV4-3; D gene uncertain. Deletions cut 4 bases from V and 6 bases from J, with 14 bases between. CDR1 is LGHNA, CDR2 YSLEER, per germline. CDR3 length: 14 residues. CDR3 coding DNA: TGCGCCAGCAGCCTGGGTGCCCACGGCGATACGCAGTATTTT. Translated: CASSLGAHGDTQYF.

This clonotype was seen many times. The CDR3 spells CASSVSSSGEKLFF. CDR3 DNA sequence: TGTGCCAGCAGCGTCTCGTCCAGTGGCGAAAAACTGTTTTTT. The V and J genes are TRBV9 and TRBJ1-4, with no clear D. From germline, CDR1 is SGDLS and CDR2 YYNGEE. The CDR3 extends over 14 amino acids. Trimming pared 2 bases from V and 8 bases from J, leaving 13 bases between. The whole variable domain, remainder taken from reference TRBV9 and TRBJ1-4, is DSGVTQTPKHLITATGQRVTLRCSPRSGDLSVYWYQQSLDQGLQFLIQYYNGEERAKGNILERFSAQQFPDLHSELNLSSLELGDSALYFCASSVSSSGEKLFFGSGTQLSVL.

This clonotype has at least ten counts. CDR3 amino acids: CASSLFGNTEAFF. Here the CDR3 DNA reads TGCGCCAGCAGCTTGTTCGGGAACACTGAAGCTTTCTTT. The chain has TRBV5-1 and TRBJ1-1; D is unresolved. This CDR3 contains 13 residues. V was trimmed by 1 base and J by 1 base, leaving 5 bases between them. The germline V gene has CDR1 SGHRS and CDR2 YFSETQ.

To note about this clonotype: Given a much more abundant clone one base away, this may be a read error. The rearrangement uses TRBV5-1 and TRBJ2-5; a possible D gene is TRBD2 (6 bases). The CDR3 extends over 15 amino acids. Germline V gene sequence: CDR1 SGHRS, CDR2 YFSETQ. Here the CDR3 reads CACSLVPGGVETQYF. The CDR3 DNA follows: TGCGCCTGCAGCTTGGTTCCCGGGGGAGTGGAGACCCAGTACTTC.

This rearrangement joins TRBV6-1 to TRBJ2-7; TRBD2 matches at 9 bases. The V gene end was trimmed by 6 bases and the J gene end by 0 bases; junction bases not matched to a gene: 6. This CDR3 is built from 15 residues. CDR1 and CDR2 (germline): MNHNS, SASEGT. The CDR3 region is CASSLGTSSSYEQYF. In DNA form, the CDR3 reads TGTGCCAGCAGCCTCGGGACTAGCTCCTCCTACGAGCAGTACTTC.

This clonotype was seen at least ten times. The chain has TRBV14 and TRBJ2-1; D possibly matches TRBD1 or TRBD2 (6 bases each). CDR3 length: 16 amino acids. Trimming cost V 4 bases and J 0 bases, with 13 bases left between them. Germline loops: CDR1 SGHDN, CDR2 FVKESK. The CDR3 region is CASSPGGHSSYNEQFF. The CDR3 DNA sequence: TGTGCCAGCAGCCCTGGGGGGCACAGCTCCTACAATGAGCAGTTCTTC.

This clonotype was seen repeatedly, ten times or more. CDR3 sequence reads: CSARKLLRGRKVNQPQHF. CDR3 nucleotide sequence: TGCAGTGCTAGAAAACTCCTCCGGGGGAGGAAGGTTAATCAGCCCCAGCATTTT. This sequence joins TRBV20-1 and TRBJ1-5, with a possible D match to TRBD1 (5 bases). This CDR3 is built from 18 residues. From germline, CDR1 is DFQATT and CDR2 SNEGSKA (reference sequence). The V gene lost 2 bases and the J gene lost 4 bases, with 24 bases spanning the gap.

The chain links TRBV12-3 or TRBV12-4 to TRBJ2-7; D might be TRBD1 (5 bases). The CDR3 is 12 amino acids. V dropped 6 bases and J dropped 6 bases, with 12 bases sitting between them. The CDR3 DNA sequence: TGTGCCAGCAGCCTAGGACACGGCGAGCAGTACGTC. It yields the protein CASSLGHGEQYV.

The V gene is TRBV10-3, the J gene TRBJ2-2; 10 bases are a match to TRBD1. V lost 6 bases to trimming and J lost 4 bases; unmatched junction nucleotides: 2. Germline assignment: CDR1 ENHRY and CDR2 SYGVKD. CDR3 length: 14 amino acids. The CDR3 reads CAISWTGGTGELFF. DNA of the CDR3: TGTGCCATCAGCTGGACAGGGGGCACCGGGGAGCTGTTTTTT.

The V and J genes are TRBV5-4 and TRBJ2-6; no clear D gene. The germline V gene has CDR1 SGHNT and CDR2 YYREEE (reference sequence). There are 16 residues in the CDR3. The V end was cut by 1 base, the J end by 0 bases, with 8 bases between. The CDR3 loop reads CASSLYLVSGANVLTF. The DNA for the CDR3 is TGTGCCAGCAGCTTGTATTTAGTCTCTGGGGCCAACGTCCTGACTTTC. Using reference TRBV5-4 and TRBJ2-6 for the parts outside the CDR3, the full variable domain is ETGVTQSPTHLIKTRGQQVTLRCSSQSGHNTVSWYQQALGQGPQFIFQYYREEENGRGNFPPRFSGLQFPNYSSELNVNALELDDSALYLCASSLYLVSGANVLTFGAGSRLTVL.

This clonotype showed up many times. The chain recombines TRBV2 with TRBJ1-2; no clear D gene. Per the germline V gene, CDR1 is SNHLY and CDR2 is FYNNEI. V was clipped by 7 bases and J by 7 bases, with 19 bases between them. The CDR3 loop spans 14 amino acids. The CDR3 nucleotides read TGTGCCAGCACTCGACAAAAAACCTCGAGTGGCTACACCTTC. Amino acid sequence: CASTRQKTSSGYTF.

This clonotype was picked up many times. This rearrangement joins TRBV20-1 to TRBJ1-1; maybe TRBD1 (5 bases). V gave up 1 base and J gave up 7 bases, with 13 bases separating them. This CDR3 is 13 amino acids long. Germline CDR1 DFQATT, CDR2 SNEGSKA (reference sequence). The CDR3 DNA is TGCAGTGCTAGAGCTCCAGCGGGACTTGAAGCTTTCTTT. Translating gives CSARAPAGLEAFF.

The table lists this clonotype with a few counts. The V and J genes are TRBV7-2 and TRBJ2-7, with D unclear. The CDR3 has 12 residues. Germline-derived CDR1 and CDR2 are SGHTA and FQGNSA. Trimming removed 1 base from V and 6 bases from J, with 7 bases in between. CDR3 loop: CASSLGLGEQYF. Written as DNA, the CDR3 is TGTGCCAGCAGCTTAGGTTTAGGCGAGCAGTACTTC.

This sequence joins TRBV29-1 and TRBJ1-2; the match to TRBD1 covers 8 bases. Germline CDR1 and CDR2: SQVTM and ANQGSEA. The CDR3 contains 13 residues. Trimming took 8 bases from V and 3 from J; bases not matched to a gene: 8. Here the CDR3 reads CSIPGGEYYGYTF. In DNA form, the CDR3 reads TGCAGCATTCCAGGGGGCGAGTACTATGGCTACACCTTC.

This chain connects TRBV28 to TRBJ2-7, with D tentatively TRBD2 (5 bases). The CDR3 extends over 13 amino acids. The ends were cut back, 3 bases at V and 5 bases at J, with 11 bases in the middle. Germline V gene sequence: CDR1 MDHEN, CDR2 SYDVKM. The CDR3 region has the DNA TGTGCCAGCAGTTTTTATTGGGAGAACGAGCAGTACGTC. Its translation: CASSFYWENEQYV.

The sample holds many counts of this clonotype. One end of the junction fails to match germline, which may point to a read error. This chain links TRBV19 with TRBJ1-1; no firm D call. The CDR3 consists of 14 residues. Looked up from germline, CDR1 is LNHDA and CDR2 is SQIVND (reference sequence). CDR3 loop: CASGINIRSTEAFF. CDR3 sequence (DNA): TGTGCCAGTGGTATTAATATTAGGAGCACTGAAGCTTTCTTT.